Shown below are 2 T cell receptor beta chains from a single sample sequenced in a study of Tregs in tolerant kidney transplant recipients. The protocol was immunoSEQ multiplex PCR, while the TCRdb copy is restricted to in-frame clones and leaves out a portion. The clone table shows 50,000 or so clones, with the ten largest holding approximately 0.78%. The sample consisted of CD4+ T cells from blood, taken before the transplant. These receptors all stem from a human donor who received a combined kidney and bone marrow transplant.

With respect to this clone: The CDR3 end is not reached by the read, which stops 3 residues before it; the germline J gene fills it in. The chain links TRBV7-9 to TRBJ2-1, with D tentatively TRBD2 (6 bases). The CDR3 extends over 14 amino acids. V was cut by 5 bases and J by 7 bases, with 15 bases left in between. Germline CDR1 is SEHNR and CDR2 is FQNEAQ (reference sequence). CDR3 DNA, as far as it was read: TGTGCCAGCAGCGGGCTAGCGAAGTTGAATGAG. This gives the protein CASSGLAKLNE. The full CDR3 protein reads CASSGLAKLNEQFF.

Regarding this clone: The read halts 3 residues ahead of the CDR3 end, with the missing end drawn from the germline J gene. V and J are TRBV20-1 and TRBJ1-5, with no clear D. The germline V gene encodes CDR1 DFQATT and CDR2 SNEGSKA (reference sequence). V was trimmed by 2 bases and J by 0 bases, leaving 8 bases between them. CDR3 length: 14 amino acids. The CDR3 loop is CSARSGNSNQPQHF. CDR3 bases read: TGCAGTGCTAGATCGGGGAATAGCAATCAGCCC.